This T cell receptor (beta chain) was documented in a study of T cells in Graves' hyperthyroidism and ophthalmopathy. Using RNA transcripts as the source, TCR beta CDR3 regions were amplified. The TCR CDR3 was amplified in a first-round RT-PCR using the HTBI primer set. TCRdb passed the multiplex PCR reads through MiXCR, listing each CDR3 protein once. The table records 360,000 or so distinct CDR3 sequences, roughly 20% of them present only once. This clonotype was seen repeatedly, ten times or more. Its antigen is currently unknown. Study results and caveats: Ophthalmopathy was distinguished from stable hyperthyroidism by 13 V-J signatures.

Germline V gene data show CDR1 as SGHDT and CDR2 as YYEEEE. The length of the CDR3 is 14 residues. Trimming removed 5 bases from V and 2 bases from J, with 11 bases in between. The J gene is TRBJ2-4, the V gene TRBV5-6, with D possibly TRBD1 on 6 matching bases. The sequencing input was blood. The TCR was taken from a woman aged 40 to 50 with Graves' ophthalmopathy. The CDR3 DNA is TGTGCCAGCAGGTACAGGGAGACCAAAAACATTCAGTACTTC. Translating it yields CASRYRETKNIQYF.